The sequence of this T cell receptor (beta chain) was determined in a study of T-cell reconstitution after alpha-beta-depleted transplantation in children. This clonotype showed up many times. CDR1 and CDR2 from the germline V gene are MNHNS and SASEGT. The CDR3 consists of 13 residues. V gave up 5 bases and J gave up 8 bases, with 12 bases separating them. Unique molecular identifiers featured in how the TCRbeta library was prepared. MiXCR was run by TCRdb on the PCR reads, yielding one entry per CDR3 protein. The sample records 260,000 or so distinct CDR3 sequences, more than 10% being singletons. The sequences come from PBMCs from the stem cell graft donor, collected from the stem cell graft. This clonotype was obtained from a human donor who donated a stem cell graft to a child with acute lymphoblastic leukemia. V gene TRBV6-1 combines with J gene TRBJ1-4; D ambiguous. The CDR3 region has the DNA TGTGCCAGCAGTCGGCCCGTGCGGGAAAAACTGTTTTTT. Amino acids: CASSRPVREKLFF.